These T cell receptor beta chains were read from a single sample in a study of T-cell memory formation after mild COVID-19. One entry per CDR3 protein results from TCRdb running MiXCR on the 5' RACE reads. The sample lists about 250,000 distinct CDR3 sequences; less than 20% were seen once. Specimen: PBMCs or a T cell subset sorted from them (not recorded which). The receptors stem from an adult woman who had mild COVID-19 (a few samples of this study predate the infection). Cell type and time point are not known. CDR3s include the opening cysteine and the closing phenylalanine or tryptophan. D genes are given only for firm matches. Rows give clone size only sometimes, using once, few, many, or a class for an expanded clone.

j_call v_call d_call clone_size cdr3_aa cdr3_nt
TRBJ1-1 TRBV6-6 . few CASTPGGTEAFF TGTGCCAGCACCCCGGGGGGGACTGAAGCTTTCTTT
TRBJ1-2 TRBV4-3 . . CASSQGFLAVGEGRQDLFGYTF TGCGCCAGCAGCCAAGGATTCCTGGCGGTCGGCGAGGGGAGACAGGACCTCTTTGGCTACACCTTC
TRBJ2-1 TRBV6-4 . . CASSDRGLFGEQFF TGTGCCAGCAGTGACCGAGGGCTATTCGGGGAGCAGTTCTTC
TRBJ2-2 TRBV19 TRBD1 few CASRSSGTGNTGELFF TGTGCCAGTAGGAGCTCCGGGACAGGAAACACCGGGGAGCTGTTTTTT
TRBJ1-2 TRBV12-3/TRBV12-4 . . CASSLGHRYGYTF TGTGCCAGCAGTTTAGGACACCGATATGGCTACACCTTC
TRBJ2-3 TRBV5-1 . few CASSPGVADTQYF TGCGCCAGCAGCCCTGGCGTGGCAGATACGCAGTATTTT
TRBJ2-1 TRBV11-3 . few CASSRSPDRNNEQFF TGTGCCAGCAGCCGATCCCCTGACAGAAACAATGAGCAGTTCTTC
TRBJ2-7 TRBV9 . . CASSPPPVSYEQYF TGTGCCAGCAGCCCGCCCCCAGTCTCCTACGAGCAGTACTTC
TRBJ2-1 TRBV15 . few CATSSGQYNEQFF TGTGCCACCAGCAGCGGACAGTACAATGAGCAGTTCTTC
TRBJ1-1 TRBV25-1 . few CASSFGASGEAFF TGTGCCAGCAGTTTCGGCGCCTCTGGCGAAGCTTTCTTT
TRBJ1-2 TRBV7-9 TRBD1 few CASDTGGGYGYTF TGTGCCAGCGATACAGGGGGCGGCTATGGCTACACCTTC
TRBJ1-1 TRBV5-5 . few CASSLNGRGWTEAFF TGTGCCAGCAGCTTAAATGGTCGAGGGTGGACTGAAGCTTTCTTT
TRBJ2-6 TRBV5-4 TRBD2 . CATLGTSGTSGANVLTF TGTGCCACCCTAGGGACTAGTGGGACCTCTGGGGCCAACGTCCTGACTTTC
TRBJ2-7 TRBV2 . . CASTIPPSYEQYF TGTGCCAGCACCATACCCCCATCCTACGAGCAGTACTTC
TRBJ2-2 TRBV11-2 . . CASSLGGRGGTGELFF TGTGCCAGCAGCTTAGGAGGCAGGGGCGGCACCGGGGAGCTGTTTTTT
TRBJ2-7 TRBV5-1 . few CASSLENEQYF TGCGCCAGCAGCTTAGAGAACGAGCAGTACTTC
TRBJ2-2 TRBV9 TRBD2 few CASSVRGGTSGTGELFF TGTGCCAGCAGCGTCAGAGGGGGGACTAGCGGGACCGGGGAGCTGTTTTTT
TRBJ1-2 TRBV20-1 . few CSATGRSRSYGYTF TGCAGTGCTACAGGTCGGTCGCGTTCCTATGGCTACACCTTC
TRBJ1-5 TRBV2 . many CASSASPAGVRNQPQHF TGTGCCAGCAGTGCATCCCCTGCGGGGGTACGCAATCAGCCCCAGCATTTT
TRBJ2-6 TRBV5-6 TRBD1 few CASSSWWYLSGQGTQGGANVLTF TGTGCCAGCAGCTCCTGGTGGTATCTATCGGGACAGGGTACCCAAGGTGGGGCCAACGTCCTGACTTTC
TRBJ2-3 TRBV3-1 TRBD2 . CASSHPAGTSGSLNTQYF TGTGCCAGCAGCCATCCAGCCGGGACTAGCGGGAGTTTAAATACGCAGTATTTT
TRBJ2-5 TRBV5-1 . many CASSETQGYGETQYF TGCGCCAGCAGCGAGACTCAGGGTTACGGAGAGACCCAGTACTTC
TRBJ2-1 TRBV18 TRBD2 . CASSPPGLANPSEQFF TGTGCCAGCTCACCACCGGGACTAGCGAACCCAAGCGAGCAGTTCTTC
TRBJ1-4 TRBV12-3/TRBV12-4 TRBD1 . CASSPTGPNEKLFF TGTGCCAGCAGTCCGACAGGGCCGAATGAAAAACTGTTTTTT
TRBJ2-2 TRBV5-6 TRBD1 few CASSLWDRTNTGELFF TGTGCCAGCAGCTTGTGGGACAGAACGAACACCGGGGAGCTGTTTTTT
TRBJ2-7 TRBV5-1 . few CASSLGGGRYEQYF TGCGCCAGCAGCTTGGGGGGCGGTCGCTACGAGCAGTACTTC
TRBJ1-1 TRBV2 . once CASSKLQQNTEAFF TGTGCCAGCAGTAAGCTCCAGCAGAACACTGAAGCTTTCTTT
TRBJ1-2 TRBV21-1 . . CASSTQNGYTF TGTGCCAGCAGCACACAGAATGGCTACACCTTC
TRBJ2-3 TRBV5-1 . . CASSLWGDTQYF TGCGCCAGCAGCTTGTGGGGAGATACGCAGTATTTT
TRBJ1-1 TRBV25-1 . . CASSEVGGMNTEAFF TGTGCCAGCAGTGAAGTGGGGGGTATGAACACTGAAGCTTTCTTT
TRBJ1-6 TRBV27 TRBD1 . CASSYTGVTSPLHF TGTGCCAGCAGTTATACAGGGGTTACTTCACCCCTCCACTTT
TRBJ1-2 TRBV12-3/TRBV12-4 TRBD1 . CASRETGVSGYTF TGTGCCAGCAGGGAGACAGGGGTATCGGGCTACACCTTC
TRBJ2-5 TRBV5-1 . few CASSLDWPIQETQYF TGCGCCAGCAGCTTGGATTGGCCGATCCAAGAGACCCAGTACTTC
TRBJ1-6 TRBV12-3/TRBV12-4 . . CASTMTRRGSPLHF TGTGCCAGCACCATGACCCGCCGAGGGTCACCCCTCCACTTT
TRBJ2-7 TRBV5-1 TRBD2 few CASSSSGRADHEQYF TGCGCCAGCAGCTCGAGCGGGAGGGCCGATCACGAGCAGTACTTC
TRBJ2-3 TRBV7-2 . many CASSLVGTSTDTQYF TGTGCCAGCAGCTTAGTCGGGACTAGCACAGATACGCAGTATTTT
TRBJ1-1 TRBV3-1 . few CASSQVWNTEAFF TGTGCCAGCAGCCAAGTATGGAACACTGAAGCTTTCTTT
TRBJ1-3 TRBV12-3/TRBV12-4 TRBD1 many CASSGRGLGNTIYF TGTGCCAGCAGTGGCAGGGGGCTTGGAAACACCATATATTTT
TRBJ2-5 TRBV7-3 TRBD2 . CASSSSGGTQETQYF TGTGCCAGCAGCTCCAGCGGGGGGACGCAAGAGACCCAGTACTTC
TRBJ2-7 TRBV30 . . CARGQTYEQYF TGTGCCAGGGGCCAAACCTACGAGCAGTACTTC
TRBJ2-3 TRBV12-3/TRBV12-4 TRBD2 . CASSPPRLATDTQYF TGTGCCAGCAGTCCCCCCCGACTAGCCACAGATACGCAGTATTTT